Below, 31 T cell receptor beta chains from the same sample are listed, as sequenced in a study of T cell responses to AZD1222 COVID-19 vaccine. Data came from immunoSEQ multiplex PCR; TCRdb stores just in-frame clones and leaves some out. The profile covers roughly 150,000 clones, with around 88% appearing a single time and around 2% taken by the ten largest. The sample consisted of peripheral blood, taken on day 0 of AZD1222 vaccination. These receptor sequences come from an adult in good health.

The genes are TRBV19 and TRBJ1-5; 7 nucleotides line up with TRBD1. CDR1 is LNHDA, CDR2 SQIVND, per germline (reference sequence). Trimming at V came to 7 bases and at J to 0 bases, leaving 9 bases not matched to a gene. This CDR3 is built from 16 residues. The CDR3 sequence is CASTTTGQYSNQPQHF. The CDR3 region has the DNA TGTGCCAGTACTACGACAGGGCAGTATAGCAATCAGCCCCAGCATTTT.

The chain joins TRBV6-1 to TRBJ2-4; TRBD2 might be the D (6 bases). Germline V gene data show CDR1 as MNHNS and CDR2 as SASEGT. The CDR3 totals 18 residues. V lost 2 bases, J lost 0 bases, and 17 bases lay in between. This CDR3 is CASSEWAGTGVAKNIQYF. The CDR3, as DNA: TGTGCCAGCAGTGAATGGGCGGGGACTGGGGTAGCCAAAAACATTCAGTACTTC.

This clone was seen only once. The V and J genes are TRBV2 and TRBJ1-5, with D unresolved. Germline CDR1 and CDR2: SNHLY and FYNNEI. Trimming removed 6 bases from V and 0 bases from J, with 12 bases in between. This CDR3 is built from 15 residues. The CDR3 spells CASRNSAFSNQPQHF. The CDR3 nucleotides are TGTGCCAGCAGAAACTCAGCCTTTAGCAATCAGCCCCAGCATTTT. Looking up the rest from reference TRBV2 and TRBJ1-5 gives the full variable domain: EPEVTQTPSHQVTQMGQEVILRCVPISNHLYFYWYRQILGQKVEFLVSFYNNEISEKSEIFDDQFSVERPDGSNFTLKIRSTKLEDSAMYFCASRNSAFSNQPQHFGDGTRLSIL.

The rearrangement uses TRBV3-1 (or the pseudogene TRBV3-2) and TRBJ2-7; 8 bases match TRBD2. The germline CDR1 and CDR2 sequences are LGHDT and YNNKEL (reference sequence). V shed 6 bases, J shed 6 bases, and the junction held 16 bases outside the gene matches. This CDR3 is 16 amino acids long. CDR3 in DNA: TGTGCCAGCAGTCTTGGACTAGCAAGCCCTCAGGGCGAGCAGTACTTC. Residues: CASSLGLASPQGEQYF.

The chain is built from TRBV3-1 (or the pseudogene TRBV3-2) and TRBJ2-3; no firm D call. Germline CDR1 reads LGHDT; CDR2 reads YNNKEL (reference sequence). CDR3 length: 12 amino acids. Trimming cost V 1 base and J 7 bases, with 6 bases left between them. The CDR3 sequence is CASSQADYTQYF. In DNA form, the CDR3 reads TGTGCCAGCAGCCAAGCCGATTATACGCAGTATTTT.

The J gene is TRBJ2-5, the V gene TRBV7-2; 9 bases match TRBD1. Germline-derived CDR1 and CDR2 are SGHTA and FQGNSA. V dropped 6 bases and J dropped 5; count of bases not matched to a gene: 7. The CDR3 spans 14 residues. The CDR3 DNA sequence: TGTGCCAGCAGACCTGGACAGGGGATGGAGACCCAGTACTTC. Its translation is CASRPGQGMETQYF.

V is TRBV2 and J is TRBJ2-7, with TRBD1 matching 11 bases. The CDR3 totals 15 residues. The germline gives CDR1 SNHLY, CDR2 FYNNEI. With 6 bases clipped from V and 0 bases from J, the junction kept 4 bases outside the gene matches. CDR3 in DNA: TGTGCCAGCAGGAGAGGGACAGGGGGCTCCTACGAGCAGTACTTC. Its translation is CASRRGTGGSYEQYF.

The chain is built from TRBV6-5 and TRBJ2-7; TRBD1 matches at 10 bases. The CDR3 runs to 15 residues. V trimming: 6 bases; J trimming: 0 bases; junction bases outside the gene matches: 5. CDR1 is MNHEY, CDR2 SVGAGI, per germline. CDR3 coding DNA: TGTGCCAGCAGGCTGGGGGACAGGGGCTCCTACGAGCAGTACTTC. Translated, it gives CASRLGDRGSYEQYF.

This chain connects TRBV19 to TRBJ2-1; D not resolved. The CDR3 totals 15 residues. V was clipped by 4 bases and J by 0 bases, with 10 bases between them. Germline values: CDR1 LNHDA, CDR2 SQIVND (reference sequence). CDR3 in amino acids: CASSSIGNSYNEQFF. The CDR3 DNA follows: TGTGCCAGTAGTAGCATCGGCAACTCCTACAATGAGCAGTTCTTC.

The J gene is TRBJ2-2, the V gene TRBV3-1 (or the pseudogene TRBV3-2), with TRBD2 matching over 7 bases. The CDR3 is 17 residues long. Trimming cost V 2 bases and J 6 bases; bases outside gene matches: 12. Germline V CDR1 and CDR2: LGHDT, YNNKEL (reference sequence). DNA for the CDR3: TGTGCCAGCAGCCAATCCCGACTTCCGGGAGGAGCCGGGGAGCTGTTTTTT. Its translation is CASSQSRLPGGAGELFF.

The chain joins TRBV29-1 to TRBJ2-7; D gene uncertain. V lost 1 base and J lost 2, with 9 bases in between. This CDR3 comprises 13 residues. The germline V gene has CDR1 SQVTM and CDR2 ANQGSEA. The CDR3 loop is CSVEGAGTYEQYF. Written as DNA, the CDR3 is TGCAGCGTTGAAGGGGCAGGTACCTACGAGCAGTACTTC.

Points on this clone: Other DNA variants within this sample encode the same CDR3. The chain employs TRBV27 and TRBJ2-6; no clear D. Germline CDR1 is MNHEY and CDR2 is SMNVEV (reference sequence). The V end lost 3 bases, the J end lost 1 base, and 1 base lay between the germline ends. The CDR3 spans 13 residues. The CDR3 sequence is CASSLSGANVLTF. CDR3 sequence (DNA): TGTGCCAGCAGTTTGTCTGGGGCCAACGTCCTGACTTTC.

This clone has a count of ten or more. The chain uses TRBV7-8 and TRBJ2-5; D ambiguous. The germline V gene encodes CDR1 SGHVS and CDR2 FQNEAQ. Trimming stripped 8 bases from V and 5 bases from J, with 12 bases between. The CDR3 loop spans 12 amino acids. The CDR3 here is CASLGRAETQYF. Written as DNA, the CDR3 is TGTGCCAGCCTCGGCCGGGCGGAGACCCAGTACTTC.

The chain is built from TRBV11-2 and TRBJ2-7; D might be TRBD1 (6 bases). Germline-derived CDR1 and CDR2 are SGHAT and FQNNGV. This CDR3 contains 15 residues. V was cut by 5 bases and J by 1 base, with 15 bases left in between. CDR3 loop: CASSPTGRGSYEQYF. As DNA, the CDR3 is TGTGCCAGCAGCCCTACCGGCAGGGGTTCCTACGAGCAGTACTTC.

The chain couples TRBV11-3 to TRBJ2-7; no clear D. V lost 5 bases, J lost 2 bases, and 13 bases lay in between. The CDR3 totals 14 residues. CDR1 is SGHNT and CDR2 is YENEEA in the germline V gene. The CDR3 spells CASSEKAGPYEQYF. In nucleotides, the CDR3 is TGTGCCAGCAGCGAGAAAGCAGGTCCCTACGAGCAGTACTTC.

This clone was recorded a few times. The chain uses TRBV6-4 and TRBJ2-3; TRBD1 agrees at 10 bases. The CDR3 runs 14 residues. Germline-derived CDR1 and CDR2 are MRHNA and SNTAGT. V gave up 4 bases and J gave up 4 bases; unmatched junction bases: 2. Here the CDR3 reads CASSAGTGADTQYF. In DNA, the CDR3 is TGTGCCAGCAGTGCCGGGACAGGGGCAGATACGCAGTATTTT.

The gene calls are TRBV10-3 and TRBJ2-7; the D gene is possibly TRBD1 (6 bases). Germline assignment: CDR1 ENHRY and CDR2 SYGVKD. The CDR3 totals 13 residues. V dropped 8 bases and J dropped 3 bases, with 14 bases sitting between them. The DNA for the CDR3 is TGTGCCATCCGCGGTGACAGGTACTACGAGCAGTACTTC. Translated: CAIRGDRYYEQYF.

The chain recombines TRBV6-2 or TRBV6-3 with TRBJ2-1, with 7 positions matching TRBD2. Germline V lookup: CDR1 MNHEY, CDR2 SVGEGT. This CDR3 has 13 residues. J was trimmed by 7 bases and V by 2 bases; bases with no gene match: 2. The CDR3 DNA is TGTGCCAGCAGTTACGGAGCGGGAAATGAGCAGTTCTTC. It is translated as CASSYGAGNEQFF.

V gene TRBV6-5 combines with J gene TRBJ1-2, with 7 bases fitting TRBD1. The CDR3 runs to 13 residues. The germline CDR1 and CDR2 sequences are MNHEY and SVGAGI. With V trimmed by 5 bases and J by 5 bases, 5 bases remained unmatched. The CDR3 is CASSTDRAYGYTF. CDR3 sequence (DNA): TGTGCCAGCAGTACAGACAGGGCATATGGCTACACCTTC.

This clone appeared a few times. This sequence joins TRBV10-2 and TRBJ1-1, with D uncertain. Germline CDR1 and CDR2: WSHSY and SAAADI. The CDR3 runs to 13 residues. Trimming took 4 bases from V and 0 from J, leaving 6 bases between them. This CDR3 is CASSGYLNTEAFF. CDR3 nucleotide sequence: TGCGCCAGCAGTGGCTACTTGAACACTGAAGCTTTCTTT.

The V gene is TRBV28, the J gene TRBJ1-1, with D possibly being TRBD1 (5 bases). Trimming pared 7 bases from V and 11 bases from J, leaving 14 bases between. The CDR3 runs to 11 residues. Germline V gives CDR1 MDHEN, CDR2 SYDVKM. DNA of the CDR3: TGTGCCAGCATCCTGGGGGTGGTGGCTTTCTTT. It yields the protein CASILGVVAFF.

This rearrangement joins TRBV6-6 to TRBJ2-7; a weak D match, TRBD1 (5 bases). Germline CDR1 MNHNY, CDR2 SVGAGI (reference sequence). V lost 6 bases and J 3 bases, leaving 12 bases between the germline ends. The CDR3 runs 13 residues. The CDR3 DNA reads TGTGCCAGCAGGACAGAAAGGGACTACGAGCAGTACTTC. This translates into CASRTERDYEQYF.

The chain joins TRBV2 to TRBJ2-2; 7 bases agree with TRBD2. The germline V gene has CDR1 SNHLY and CDR2 FYNNEI. The V segment lost 6 bases and the J segment 2 bases; nucleotides outside the gene matches: 3. This CDR3 region has 14 residues. The DNA of the CDR3 is TGTGCCAGCAGGCGGGGGTCTAACACCGGGGAGCTGTTTTTT. This translates into CASRRGSNTGELFF.

In regard to this clone: This specimen includes other DNA sequences encoding the same CDR3. This chain uses TRBV11-3 with TRBJ2-1, with 8 positions matching TRBD2. Trimming cost V 5 bases and J 7 bases; bases outside gene matches: 7. The V gene's germline CDR1 is SGHNT and CDR2 YENEEA. CDR3 length: 14 residues. The DNA of the CDR3 is TGTGCCAGCAGCCTAAGCGGGAGAGGGAATGAGCAGTTCTTC. Protein: CASSLSGRGNEQFF.

V is TRBV9 and J is TRBJ1-2; no clear D gene. V dropped 0 bases and J dropped 3 bases, with 15 bases sitting between them. Looked up from germline, CDR1 is SGDLS and CDR2 is YYNGEE. The CDR3 loop spans 16 amino acids. The CDR3 DNA is TGTGCCAGCAGCGTAGCTCCGGCCTTCTCCCACTATGGCTACACCTTC. It translates to CASSVAPAFSHYGYTF. Supplemented by reference TRBV9 and TRBJ1-2, the full variable domain reads DSGVTQTPKHLITATGQRVTLRCSPRSGDLSVYWYQQSLDQGLQFLIQYYNGEERAKGNILERFSAQQFPDLHSELNLSSLELGDSALYFCASSVAPAFSHYGYTFGSGTRLTVV.

A few counts support this clone. V gene TRBV12-5 combines with J gene TRBJ1-1, with D perhaps matching TRBD1 (6 bases). V gave up 5 bases and J gave up 1 base, with 14 bases separating them. Germline V gene data show CDR1 as LGHNT and CDR2 as FRNRAP. The CDR3 contains 15 residues. Here the CDR3 DNA reads TGTGCTAGTGGTCCACCCAGGGGCTGGAACACTGAAGCTTTCTTT. It yields the protein CASGPPRGWNTEAFF.

A single count supports this clone. V usage is TRBV7-9 and J usage is TRBJ2-7; TRBD2 might be the D (6 bases). CDR3 length equals 15 residues. Trimming took 2 bases from V and 2 from J, leaving 13 bases between them. From germline, CDR1 is SEHNR and CDR2 FQNEAQ (reference sequence). CDR3 nucleotides: TGTGCCAGCAGCTTATCGGGACTCCTACCCTACGAGCAGTACTTC. It encodes CASSLSGLLPYEQYF.

This sequence joins TRBV11-3 and TRBJ2-1; no clear D. With 0 bases removed from V and 9 bases from J, the gap between germline ends came to 12 bases. Germline assignment: CDR1 SGHNT and CDR2 YENEEA. This CDR3 comprises 14 residues. The CDR3, as DNA: TGTGCCAGCAGCTTAGAAGGCAACCTGGGTGAGCAGTTCTTC. Protein: CASSLEGNLGEQFF.

The gene calls are TRBV19 and TRBJ2-2; D possibly corresponds to TRBD1 (5 bases). V was shortened by 8 bases and J by 2 bases, with 9 bases between the two germline ends. The CDR3 sequence is 13 residues long. Germline values: CDR1 LNHDA, CDR2 SQIVND (reference sequence). Here the CDR3 reads CASGDRNTGELFF. DNA of the CDR3: TGTGCCAGTGGCGACAGAAACACCGGGGAGCTGTTTTTT. Supplemented by reference TRBV19 and TRBJ2-2, the full variable domain reads DGGITQSPKYLFRKEGQNVTLSCEQNLNHDAMYWYRQDPGQGLRLIYYSQIVNDFQKGDIAEGYSVSREKKESFPLTVTSAQKNPTAFYLCASGDRNTGELFFGEGSRLTVL.

This clone was detected only a few times. This chain links TRBV9 with TRBJ2-1; 10 nucleotides agree with TRBD2. The CDR3 runs 16 residues. Germline V gene data show CDR1 as SGDLS and CDR2 as YYNGEE. V dropped 5 bases and J dropped 4; count of bases not matched to a gene: 9. DNA of the CDR3: TGTGCCAGCAGTCTGGGGGGGACTAGCGTGTACAATGAGCAGTTCTTC. It is translated as CASSLGGTSVYNEQFF.

The rearrangement links TRBV6-2 or TRBV6-3 to TRBJ2-1; 13 nucleotides agree with TRBD2. Germline trimming cut 4 bases from V and 6 bases from J; bases unmatched to any gene: 3. The CDR3 has 15 residues. The germline CDR1 and CDR2 sequences are MNHEY and SVGEGT. The CDR3 DNA follows: TGTGCCAGCAGTTCAAGACTAGCGGGGGGCAATGAGCAGTTCTTC. It specifies CASSSRLAGGNEQFF.